The rows below give T cell receptor beta chains drawn from one sample of a study of T cell changes during pregnancy in multiple sclerosis. Profiling relied on immunoSEQ multiplex PCR, and the TCRdb table lists in-frame clones only, not all of them. Seen here are tens of thousands of clones, 92% observed once, and the top ten hold over 2.5%. The sequencing here drew on peripheral blood, taken in the third trimester of pregnancy. The receptors shown here come from a female donor in good health, enrolled as a control in a pregnancy study. Both conserved end residues are part of each CDR3. The order of the fields is J gene, V gene, clone size, D gene, CDR3 protein. D genes are given only for firm matches. Not every row has a clone size; where given, it reads once, few, many or a size class.

TRBJ2-2	TRBV30	-	TRBD2	CAWSITLAGRSTGELFF
TRBJ1-1	TRBV4-2	-	-	CASSQDSYTIGAGTEAFF
TRBJ2-1	TRBV4-1	-	TRBD2	CASSQEGAGGRDEQFF
TRBJ2-7	TRBV6-1	-	-	CASSGVGFSYEQYF
TRBJ2-7	TRBV28	-	TRBD2	CASSILAGASYEQYF
TRBJ1-5	TRBV5-6	-	-	CASSLQGFNQPQHF
TRBJ2-5	TRBV13	-	-	CASSLGTTGETQYF
TRBJ1-1	TRBV5-8	-	-	CASSPYRERTEAFF
TRBJ1-2	TRBV18	-	-	CASSSRVGTSNYGYTF
TRBJ2-3	TRBV7-3	-	-	CASSRLREDTQYF
TRBJ1-6	TRBV7-9	-	-	CASSAEKGDRSPLHF
TRBJ2-3	TRBV5-1	-	TRBD2	CASSLAATSTDTQYF
TRBJ2-3	TRBV6-6	-	-	CASSLPGTDTQYF
TRBJ2-1	TRBV2	-	TRBD1	CASSAYRQGYNEQFF
TRBJ1-6	TRBV28	-	TRBD1	CASSTWTGNSPLHF
TRBJ1-5	TRBV28	-	TRBD1	CASLGQSNQPQHF
TRBJ1-2	TRBV7-9	-	TRBD1	CASSLGTGLISGYTF
TRBJ2-3	TRBV4-1	-	TRBD2	CASSSRGATSGNTANTDTQYF
TRBJ2-1	TRBV4-3	-	TRBD2	CASSQDSGRSWDEQFF
TRBJ1-6	TRBV7-2	-	TRBD1	CASSLAGGGGLSPLHF
TRBJ1-5	TRBV14	-	TRBD1	CASSQDLDRADQPQHF
TRBJ2-1	TRBV27	-	TRBD2	CASSSPNSGRNNEQFF
TRBJ1-2	TRBV6-6	-	-	CASSYSNREVYGYTF
TRBJ1-2	TRBV4-1	-	-	CASSHLFRRNSLDYGYTF
TRBJ1-1	TRBV28	-	TRBD1	CASSAAGGFNPYEAFF
TRBJ1-4	TRBV27	few	-	CASSLAGAGKLFF
TRBJ2-7	TRBV4-1	-	TRBD2	CASSQDSNGGFPTYEQYF
TRBJ1-4	TRBV4-3	-	TRBD1	CASSRQGRNEKLFF
TRBJ1-1	TRBV11-1	few	-	CASSFLAEAFF
TRBJ1-5	TRBV6-1	once	TRBD1	CASTGQGYQPQHF
TRBJ1-2	TRBV10-2	once	TRBD1	CATLAPGQGNYGYTF
TRBJ1-5	TRBV18	-	-	CASSPRAENQPQHF
TRBJ2-2	TRBV7-3	-	TRBD1	CASSFTGGSGELFF
TRBJ1-3	TRBV5-8	-	-	CASSLGADPRGNTIYF
TRBJ2-7	TRBV4-3	-	TRBD1	CASSQDLAGGGEQYF
TRBJ1-2	TRBV6-6	-	-	CASSSQGFGYGYTF
TRBJ2-7	TRBV4-2	-	TRBD1	CASSQGQGWYEQYF
TRBJ1-4	TRBV5-8	once	-	CASSLGIYEKLFF
TRBJ2-7	TRBV21-1	-	-	CASSKVKLGYDEQYF
TRBJ2-3	TRBV4-3	-	-	CASSQGGGGPTDTQYF
TRBJ2-3	TRBV5-4	-	TRBD1	CASSPWTGGYSTDTQYF
TRBJ1-4	TRBV19	-	-	CASSQTGATNEKLFF
TRBJ1-1	TRBV28	-	TRBD1	CASSSPTGMNTEAFF
TRBJ2-7	TRBV7-2	-	TRBD1	CASSWGTDLLAEQYF
TRBJ2-5	TRBV29-1	-	-	CSVGTGLSRQETQYF
TRBJ1-1	TRBV19	-	-	CASSMVGNTEAFF
TRBJ1-2	TRBV19	-	-	CASSKTLRGPGGYTF
TRBJ2-4	TRBV28	-	TRBD2	CATRGLAGVVFRAKNIQYF
TRBJ2-3	TRBV7-2	-	TRBD2	CASSAQLAARGTDTQYF
TRBJ2-7	TRBV5-5	-	-	CASSSPGTTYEQYF
TRBJ2-7	TRBV28	-	-	CASSSEGGRSYEQYF
TRBJ2-2	TRBV7-2	-	TRBD2	CASSAAVAGSTGELFF
TRBJ2-7	TRBV27	-	TRBD1	CASSLSAVDRGYEQYF
TRBJ1-1	TRBV19	-	-	CASMRAAQKKAFF
TRBJ1-1	TRBV6-5	-	-	CASSVTDNTEAFF